The next 3 T cell receptor beta chains were all read from a single sample in a study of Graves' ophthalmopathy and Graves' hyperthyroidism. The sequenced template was RNA, covering the TCR beta CDR3 region. In the first round, RT-PCR was carried out with HTBI primers, and a multiplex PCR formed the second round. TCRdb re-analysed the multiplex PCR reads in MiXCR, keeping a single row per CDR3 protein. The table includes 600,000 to 700,000 distinct CDR3 sequences, roughly 39% detected once. The sample comprised peripheral blood. These receptors all come from an adult man with Graves' ophthalmopathy.

V gene TRBV7-3 combines with J gene TRBJ2-3; tentative D call: TRBD1 (5 bases). CDR3 size: 13 residues. Germline CDR1 is SGHTA and CDR2 is FQGTGA. Trimming pared 3 bases from V and 4 bases from J, leaving 8 bases between. The chain's CDR3 is CASSFQGSDTQYF. In nucleotides, the CDR3 is TGTGCCAGCAGCTTTCAGGGCTCAGATACGCAGTATTTT.

This clonotype was seen a few times. The chain's CDR3 is CASSLEETGELFF. The CDR3, as DNA: TGTGCCAGCAGCTTGGAAGAGACCGGGGAGCTGTTTTTT. This chain uses TRBV5-5 with TRBJ2-2; D unresolved. V lost 0 bases and J 5 bases, leaving 5 bases between the germline ends. This CDR3 has 13 residues. CDR1 SGHKS and CDR2 YYEKEE come from the germline V gene (reference sequence). The complete variable domain, with remaining parts taken from reference TRBV5-5 and TRBJ2-2, reads DAGVTQSPTHLIKTRGQQVTLRCSPISGHKSVSWYQQVLGQGPQFIFQYYEKEERGRGNFPDRFSARQFPNYSSELNVNALLLGDSALYLCASSLEETGELFFGEGSRLTVL.

As to this clonotype: A much larger clone differs by one base, so this may be a read error. The chain combines TRBV20-1 with TRBJ1-2, with D possibly being TRBD1 (5 bases). The CDR3 contains 13 residues. Trimming left V 3 bases short and J 1 base short, with 9 bases between. Germline lookup yields CDR1 DFQATT and CDR2 SNEGSKA (reference sequence). The CDR3, as DNA: TGCAGTGCTAGGGCAGGGATTAACTATGGCTACACCTTC. Translation: CSARAGINYGYTF.